This TCR beta chain was observed in a study of blood T cell repertoires in COVID-19. Turning to the study itself: Donors in the United States, Italy and Spain gave samples during acute or convalescent COVID-19. Sources were T cells, B-cell-depleted T cells, or PBMCs; the material itself was cDNA or gDNA.

Trimming left V 5 bases short and J 5 bases short, with 19 bases between. Germline V gene sequence: CDR1 LGHDT, CDR2 YNNKEL (reference sequence). The CDR3 has 16 amino acids. Original data processing: Amplifying reference gene primers gave estimates of nucleated cell counts. Sequencing used immunoSEQ multiplex PCR; TCRdb keeps in-frame clones, though not all of them. Clone size and the V and J calls come from that table; the DNA yielded D and trimming. The table shows some 20,000 clones, with 88% occurring only once. The J gene is TRBJ1-5, the V gene TRBV3-1 (or the pseudogene TRBV3-2); no clear D gene. This TCR came from a human donor in a cohort sampled during active COVID-19. The sample taken for sequencing was peripheral blood. The CDR3 loop is CASSYLALWHHQPQHF. For the CDR3, the DNA is TGTGCCAGCAGCTATTTAGCTCTTTGGCATCATCAGCCCCAGCATTTT.